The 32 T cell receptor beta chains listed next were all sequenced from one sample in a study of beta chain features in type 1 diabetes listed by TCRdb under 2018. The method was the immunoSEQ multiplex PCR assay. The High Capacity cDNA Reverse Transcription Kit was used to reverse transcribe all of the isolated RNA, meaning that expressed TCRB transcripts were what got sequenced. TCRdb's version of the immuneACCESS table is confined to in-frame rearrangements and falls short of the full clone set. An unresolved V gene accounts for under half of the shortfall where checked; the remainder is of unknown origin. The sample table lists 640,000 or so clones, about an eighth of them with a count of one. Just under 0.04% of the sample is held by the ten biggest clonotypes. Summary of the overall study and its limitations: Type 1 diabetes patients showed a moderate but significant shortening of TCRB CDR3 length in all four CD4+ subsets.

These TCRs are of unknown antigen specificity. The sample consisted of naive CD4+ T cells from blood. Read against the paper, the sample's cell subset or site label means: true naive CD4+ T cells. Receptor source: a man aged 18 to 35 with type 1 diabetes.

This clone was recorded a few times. Written as DNA, the CDR3 is TGTGCCAGCAGCCCCCTGACTAGCGTGTCCCACGAGCAGTACTTC. It translates to CASSPLTSVSHEQYF. The chain uses TRBV7-2 and TRBJ2-7; 8 bases are shared with TRBD2. The junction had 11 bases not matched to a gene; V was cut back by 5 bases and J by 5 bases. This CDR3 comprises 15 residues. Germline-derived CDR1 and CDR2 are SGHTA and FQGNSA.

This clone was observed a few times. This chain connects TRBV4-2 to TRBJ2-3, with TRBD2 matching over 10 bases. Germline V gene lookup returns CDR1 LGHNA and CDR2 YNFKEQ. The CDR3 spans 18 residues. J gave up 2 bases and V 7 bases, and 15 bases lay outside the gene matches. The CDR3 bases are TGTGCCAGCACCTACAGGTTGGGGCTAGCGGGGGCCACAGATACGCAGTATTTT. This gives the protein CASTYRLGLAGATDTQYF.

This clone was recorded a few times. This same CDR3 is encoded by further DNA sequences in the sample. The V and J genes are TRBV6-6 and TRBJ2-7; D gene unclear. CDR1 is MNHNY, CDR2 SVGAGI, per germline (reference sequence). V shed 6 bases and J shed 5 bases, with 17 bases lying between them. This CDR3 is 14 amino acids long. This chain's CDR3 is CASSLQGPMDEQYF. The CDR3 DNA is TGTGCCAGCAGCCTACAAGGCCCTATGGACGAGCAGTACTTC.

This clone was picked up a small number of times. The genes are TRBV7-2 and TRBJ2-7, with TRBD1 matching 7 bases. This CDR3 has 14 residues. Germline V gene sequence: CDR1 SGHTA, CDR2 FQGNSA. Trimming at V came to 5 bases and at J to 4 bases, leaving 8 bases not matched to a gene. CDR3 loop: CASSLSRDRYEQYF. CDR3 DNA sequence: TGTGCCAGCAGCCTATCTAGGGACAGATACGAGCAGTACTTC.

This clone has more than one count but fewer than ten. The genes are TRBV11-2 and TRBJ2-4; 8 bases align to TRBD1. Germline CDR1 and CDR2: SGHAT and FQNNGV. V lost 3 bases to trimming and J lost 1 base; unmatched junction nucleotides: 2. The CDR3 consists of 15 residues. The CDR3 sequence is CASSFRQGAKNIQYF. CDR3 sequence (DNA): TGTGCCAGCAGCTTCCGACAGGGGGCCAAAAACATTCAGTACTTC. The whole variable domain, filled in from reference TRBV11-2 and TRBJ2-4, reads EAGVAQSPRYKIIEKRQSVAFWCNPISGHATLYWYQQILGQGPKLLIQFQNNGVVDDSQLPKDRFSAERLKGVDSTLKIQPAKLEDSAVYLCASSFRQGAKNIQYFGAGTRLSVL.

The DNA of the CDR3 is TGTGCCAGCAGCTTAGCAGGGGATTTCACTGAAGCTTTCTTT. Residues: CASSLAGDFTEAFF. V usage is TRBV7-9 and J usage is TRBJ1-1; the D gene is possibly TRBD1 (5 bases). The CDR3 is 14 residues long. V shed 0 bases and J shed 4 bases, with 9 bases lying between them. Looked up from germline, CDR1 is SEHNR and CDR2 is FQNEAQ (reference sequence).

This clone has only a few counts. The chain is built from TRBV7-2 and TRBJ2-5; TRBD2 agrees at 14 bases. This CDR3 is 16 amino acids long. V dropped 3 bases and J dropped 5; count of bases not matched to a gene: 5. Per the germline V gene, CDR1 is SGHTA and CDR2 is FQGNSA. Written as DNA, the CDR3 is TGTGCCAGCAGCTTTGGGACTAGCGGGGGTGCTGAGACCCAGTACTTC. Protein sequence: CASSFGTSGGAETQYF.

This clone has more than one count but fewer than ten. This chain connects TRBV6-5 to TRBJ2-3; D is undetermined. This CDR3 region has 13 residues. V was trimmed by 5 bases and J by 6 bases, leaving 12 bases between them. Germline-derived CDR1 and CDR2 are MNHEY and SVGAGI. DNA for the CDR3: TGTGCCAGCAGTCCTGGGGTGCCCGATACGCAGTATTTT. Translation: CASSPGVPDTQYF.

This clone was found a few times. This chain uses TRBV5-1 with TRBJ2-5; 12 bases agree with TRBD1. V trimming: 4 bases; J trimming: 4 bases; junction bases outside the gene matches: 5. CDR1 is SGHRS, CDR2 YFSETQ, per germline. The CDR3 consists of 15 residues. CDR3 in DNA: TGCGCCAGCAGCCTGGGACAGGGGGCAGGAGAGACCCAGTACTTC. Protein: CASSLGQGAGETQYF.

The CDR3 nucleotides are TGTGCCAGCAGTTTACTGCCCCGCTCCGGGACAGCCTACTACGAGCAGTACTTC. This encodes CASSLLPRSGTAYYEQYF. The V gene is TRBV28, the J gene TRBJ2-7; 7 positions match TRBD1. Germline CDR1 reads MDHEN; CDR2 reads SYDVKM. The length of the CDR3 is 18 residues. With V trimmed by 2 bases and J by 3 bases, 16 bases remained unmatched.

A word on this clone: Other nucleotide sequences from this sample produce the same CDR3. CDR3 region: CASSQGLAGNNEQFF. The CDR3 coding sequence is TGTGCCAGCAGCCAGGGACTAGCGGGGAACAATGAGCAGTTCTTC. The V and J genes are TRBV7-2 and TRBJ2-1, with 13 bases fitting TRBD2. This CDR3 spans 15 amino acids. Unmatched junction bases numbered 3, after V lost 5 bases and J lost 5 bases. In germline, CDR1 is SGHTA, CDR2 FQGNSA.

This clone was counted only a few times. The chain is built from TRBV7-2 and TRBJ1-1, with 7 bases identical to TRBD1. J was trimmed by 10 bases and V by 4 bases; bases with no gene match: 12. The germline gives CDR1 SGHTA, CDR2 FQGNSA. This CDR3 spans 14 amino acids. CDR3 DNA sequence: TGTGCCAGCAGCTCGCCGGGAGGGGGCTTAGGAGCTTTCTTT. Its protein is CASSSPGGGLGAFF.

CDR3 DNA sequence: TGTGCCAGCAGCCAAGTTCGGACAGAAAATTCACCCCTCCACTTT. Protein sequence: CASSQVRTENSPLHF. This sequence joins TRBV4-2 and TRBJ1-6, with TRBD1 as a possible D gene (6 bases). Trimming left V 1 base short and J 7 bases short, with 11 bases between. The CDR3 is made up of 15 amino acids. Germline V gene lookup returns CDR1 LGHNA and CDR2 YNFKEQ.

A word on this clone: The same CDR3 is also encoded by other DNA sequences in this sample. CDR3 DNA sequence: TGCAGTGCTAGAGATGCAGAGACCCAGTACTTC. It yields the protein CSARDAETQYF. V and J are TRBV20-1 and TRBJ2-5; D remains ambiguous. The CDR3 has 11 amino acids. Germline V gives CDR1 DFQATT, CDR2 SNEGSKA (reference sequence). V was trimmed by 0 bases and J by 4 bases, leaving 3 bases between them.

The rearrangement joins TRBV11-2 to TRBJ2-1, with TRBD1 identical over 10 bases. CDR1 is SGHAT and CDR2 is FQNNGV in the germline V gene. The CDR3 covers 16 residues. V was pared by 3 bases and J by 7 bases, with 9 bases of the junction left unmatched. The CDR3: CASSLTTGGSLNEQFF. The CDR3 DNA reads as TGTGCCAGCAGCTTGACGACAGGGGGCAGTTTAAATGAGCAGTTCTTC.

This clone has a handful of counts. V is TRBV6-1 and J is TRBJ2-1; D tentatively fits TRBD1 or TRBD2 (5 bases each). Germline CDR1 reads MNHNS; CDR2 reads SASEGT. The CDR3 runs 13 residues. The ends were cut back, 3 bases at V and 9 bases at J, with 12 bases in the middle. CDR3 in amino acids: CASSEIAGGEQFF. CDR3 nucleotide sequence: TGTGCCAGCAGTGAGATTGCTGGGGGTGAGCAGTTCTTC.

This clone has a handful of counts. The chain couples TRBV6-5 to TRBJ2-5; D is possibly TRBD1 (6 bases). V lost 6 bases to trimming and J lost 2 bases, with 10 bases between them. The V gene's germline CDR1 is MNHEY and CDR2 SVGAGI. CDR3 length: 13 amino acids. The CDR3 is CASSRGQQETQYF. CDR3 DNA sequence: TGTGCCAGCAGCCGCGGACAGCAAGAGACCCAGTACTTC.

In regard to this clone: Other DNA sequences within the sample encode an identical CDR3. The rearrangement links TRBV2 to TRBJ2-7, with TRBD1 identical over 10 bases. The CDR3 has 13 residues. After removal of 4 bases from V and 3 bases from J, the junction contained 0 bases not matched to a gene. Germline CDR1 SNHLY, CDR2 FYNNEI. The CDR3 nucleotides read TGTGCCAGCAGTGGGACAGGGGGCTACGAGCAGTACTTC. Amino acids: CASSGTGGYEQYF.

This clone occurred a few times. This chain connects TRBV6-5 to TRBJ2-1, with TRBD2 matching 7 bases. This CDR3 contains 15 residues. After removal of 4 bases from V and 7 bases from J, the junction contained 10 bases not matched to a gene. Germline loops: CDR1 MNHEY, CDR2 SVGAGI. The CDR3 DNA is TGTGCCAGCAGTTGGGAGGGAGGCCTTCAAAATGAGCAGTTCTTC. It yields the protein CASSWEGGLQNEQFF.

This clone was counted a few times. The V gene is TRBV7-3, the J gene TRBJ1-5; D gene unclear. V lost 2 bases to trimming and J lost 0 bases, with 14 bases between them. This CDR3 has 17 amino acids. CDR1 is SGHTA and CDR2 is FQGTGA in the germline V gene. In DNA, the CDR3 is TGTGCCAGCAGCTTAGGACCACAAGGCGGTAGCAATCAGCCCCAGCATTTT. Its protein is CASSLGPQGGSNQPQHF. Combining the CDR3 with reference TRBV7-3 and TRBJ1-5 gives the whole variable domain GAGVSQTPSNKVTEKGKYVELRCDPISGHTALYWYRQSLGQGPEFLIYFQGTGAADDSGLPNDRFFAVRPEGSVSTLKIQRTERGDSAVYLCASSLGPQGGSNQPQHFGDGTRLSIL.

The DNA of the CDR3 is TGTGCCAGCAGCCCCAACCCGGGACAGGGGGCCCACGAGCAGTACTTC. This translates into CASSPNPGQGAHEQYF. V and J are TRBV14 and TRBJ2-7, with 12 bases lining up with TRBD1. Germline V gene lookup returns CDR1 SGHDN and CDR2 FVKESK. This CDR3 is built from 16 residues. The J segment lost 5 bases and the V segment lost 4 bases, leaving 9 bases of the junction unmatched.

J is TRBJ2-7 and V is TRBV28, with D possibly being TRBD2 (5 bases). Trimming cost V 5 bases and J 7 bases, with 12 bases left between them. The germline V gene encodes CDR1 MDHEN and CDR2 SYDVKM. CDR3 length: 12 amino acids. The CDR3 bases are TGTGCCAGCAGTGCAGGTCCGGGAGAGCAGTACTTC. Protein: CASSAGPGEQYF.

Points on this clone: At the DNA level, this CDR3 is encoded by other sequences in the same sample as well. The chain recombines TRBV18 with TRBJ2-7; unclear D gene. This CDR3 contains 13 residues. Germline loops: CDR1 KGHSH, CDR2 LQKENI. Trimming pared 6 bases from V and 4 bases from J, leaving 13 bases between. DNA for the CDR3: TGTGCCAGCTCCCCTCCTGGGCGATACGAGCAGTACTTC. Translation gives CASSPPGRYEQYF.

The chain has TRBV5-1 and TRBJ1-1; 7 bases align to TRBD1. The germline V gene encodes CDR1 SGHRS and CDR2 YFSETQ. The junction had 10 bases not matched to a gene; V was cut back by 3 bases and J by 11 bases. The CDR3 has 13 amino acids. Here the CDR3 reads CASSSQQGRQAFF. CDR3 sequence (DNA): TGCGCCAGCAGCTCTCAACAGGGGCGCCAGGCTTTCTTT.

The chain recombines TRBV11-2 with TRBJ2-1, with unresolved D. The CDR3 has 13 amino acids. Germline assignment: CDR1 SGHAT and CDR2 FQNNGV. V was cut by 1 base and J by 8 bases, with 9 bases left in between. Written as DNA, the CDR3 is TGTGCCAGCAGCTTAGTCCCCGGGTATGAGCAGTTCTTC. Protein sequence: CASSLVPGYEQFF.

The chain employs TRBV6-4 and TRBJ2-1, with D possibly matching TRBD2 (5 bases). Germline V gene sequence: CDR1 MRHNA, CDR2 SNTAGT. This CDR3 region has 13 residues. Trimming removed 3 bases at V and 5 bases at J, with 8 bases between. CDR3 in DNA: TGTGCCAGCAGTGATGGGAGAAACAATGAGCAGTTCTTC. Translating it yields CASSDGRNNEQFF.

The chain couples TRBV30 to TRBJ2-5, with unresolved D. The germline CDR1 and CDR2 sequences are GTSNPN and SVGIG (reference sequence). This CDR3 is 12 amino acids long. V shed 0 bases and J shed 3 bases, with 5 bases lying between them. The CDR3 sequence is CAWSVTKETQYF. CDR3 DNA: TGTGCCTGGAGTGTAACTAAAGAGACCCAGTACTTC.

The CDR3, as DNA: TGTGCCAGCTCACCACCAATGCAGGGGGCGCAGCGTGGGTTGAGCACTGAAGCTTTCTTT. Translated: CASSPPMQGAQRGLSTEAFF. The J gene is TRBJ1-1, the V gene TRBV18, with 8 positions matching TRBD1. Trimming removed 0 bases from V and 4 bases from J; junction bases left unmatched: 19. There are 20 residues in the CDR3. Germline lookup yields CDR1 KGHSH and CDR2 LQKENI.

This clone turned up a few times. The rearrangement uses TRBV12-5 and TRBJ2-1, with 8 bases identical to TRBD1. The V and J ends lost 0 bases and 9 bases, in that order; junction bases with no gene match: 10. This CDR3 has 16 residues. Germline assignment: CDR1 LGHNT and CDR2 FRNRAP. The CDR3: CASGLVVSGGQGEQFF. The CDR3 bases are TGTGCTAGTGGTTTGGTTGTGTCAGGGGGCCAGGGTGAGCAGTTCTTC.

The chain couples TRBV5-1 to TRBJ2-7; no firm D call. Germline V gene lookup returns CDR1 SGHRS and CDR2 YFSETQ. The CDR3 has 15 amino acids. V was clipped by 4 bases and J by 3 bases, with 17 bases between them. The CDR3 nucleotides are TGCGCCAGCAGCCCGGGTGGGCAGCCCCTCTACGAGCAGTACTTC. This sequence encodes CASSPGGQPLYEQYF.

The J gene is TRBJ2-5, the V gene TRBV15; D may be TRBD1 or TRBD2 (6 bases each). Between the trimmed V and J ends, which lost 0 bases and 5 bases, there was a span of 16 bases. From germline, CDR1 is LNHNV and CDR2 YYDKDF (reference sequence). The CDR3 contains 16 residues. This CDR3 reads CATSRDPMGGTETQYF. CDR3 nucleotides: TGTGCCACCAGCAGAGATCCGATGGGGGGCACGGAGACCCAGTACTTC.

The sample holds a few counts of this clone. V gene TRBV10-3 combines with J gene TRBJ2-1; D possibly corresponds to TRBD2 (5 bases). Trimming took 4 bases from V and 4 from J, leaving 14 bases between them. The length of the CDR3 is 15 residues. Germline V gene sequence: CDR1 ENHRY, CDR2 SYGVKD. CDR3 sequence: CAISAYAGGYNEQFF. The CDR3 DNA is TGTGCCATCAGTGCTTATGCGGGTGGTTACAATGAGCAGTTCTTC.